Detailed here is one T cell receptor beta chain. With 60 Vbeta and 13 Jbeta primers, the PCR was carried out. Using immunoSEQ multiplex PCR, the repertoire was profiled, and TCRdb retains in-frame clones only, with some absent. This specimen shows approximately 210,000 clones; the ten leading clones hold more than 0.75%. This entry belongs to a study of cytomegalovirus exposure and HLA in healthy donors. Study background: Of the donors genotyped, approximately 400 in all, about 80% fell in the Caucasian-associated ancestry cluster.

This CDR3 has 17 residues. The germline gives CDR1 MNHEY, CDR2 SMNVEV (reference sequence). V lost 6 bases and J lost 0, with 19 bases in between. This chain joins TRBV27 and TRBJ2-3, with a possible D match to TRBD1 (5 bases). This clonotype was sampled from a woman in her 30s in good health and CMV-seropositive. Material for sequencing was PBMCs. The CDR3: CASSRLRAMTSTDTQYF. The DNA for the CDR3 is TGTGCCAGCAGCAGACTCAGGGCGATGACCAGCACAGATACGCAGTATTTT.